This T cell receptor beta chain was obtained from a study of cytomegalovirus exposure and HLA in healthy donors. Overall study results and limits: High sensitivity and specificity were reportedly achieved when the classifier diagnosed cytomegalovirus status. In a later analysis, a missense DCLRE1C variant was linked to TCR beta V- and J-gene trimming. Apparent HLA restriction characterized most CMV-associated TCR beta chains in a later analysis. Overall, about 160 TCR beta chains were annotated as cytomegalovirus-associated.

The germline CDR1 and CDR2 sequences are SNHLY and FYNNEI. The CDR3 loop spans 15 amino acids. Trimming at V came to 7 bases and at J to 4 bases, leaving 9 bases not matched to a gene. Turning to this clone: Its antigen is as yet unknown.

The PCR used 60 Vbeta and 13 Jbeta primers. Profiling relied on immunoSEQ multiplex PCR, and the TCRdb table lists in-frame clones only, not all of them. The profile covers about 150,000 clones, with 79% appearing a single time and around 6.6% taken by the ten largest. Sequencing was carried out using PBMCs. The J gene is TRBJ2-5, the V gene TRBV2, with 10 bases aligning to TRBD2. The source is a man in his forties or fifties in good health and CMV-seropositive. CDR3 amino acids: CASKASGSVGETQYF. The DNA for the CDR3 is TGTGCCAGCAAAGCTAGCGGGAGTGTGGGAGAGACCCAGTACTTC.